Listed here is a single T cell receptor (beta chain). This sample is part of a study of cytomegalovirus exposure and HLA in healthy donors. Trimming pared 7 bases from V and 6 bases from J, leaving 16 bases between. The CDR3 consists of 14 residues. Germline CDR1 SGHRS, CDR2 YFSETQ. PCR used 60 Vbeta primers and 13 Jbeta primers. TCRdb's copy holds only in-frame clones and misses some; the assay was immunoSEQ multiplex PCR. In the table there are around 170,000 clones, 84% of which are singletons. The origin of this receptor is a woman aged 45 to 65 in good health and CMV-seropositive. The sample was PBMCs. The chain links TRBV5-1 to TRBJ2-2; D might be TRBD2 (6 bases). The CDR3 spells CASDQGPGAGELFF. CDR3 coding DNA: TGCGCCAGCGACCAGGGCCCGGGGGCCGGGGAGCTGTTTTTT.